This T cell receptor beta chain came from a study of regulatory T cells in long-lasting Graves disease. Researchers made TCR beta libraries by using iRepertoire HTBI primers and running Arm-PCR on CDR3 regions. Original processing methods: Sample data revealed roughly 62 TRBV and more than 13 TRBJ segments. Each CDR3 protein gets one entry after TCRdb re-called the multiplex PCR reads with MiXCR. V and J calls and clone size were set by TCRdb, not the authors. Altogether around 460,000 distinct CDR3 sequences are present, 14% being singletons, with the ten largest covering approximately 15%. Time point of the sample: newly diagnosed GD, antithyroid drugs for less than 3 months. RNA from PBMCs was the source of the TCR library. This clonotype was recorded at least ten times. Its antigen remains unidentified. This CDR3 comprises 17 residues. With V trimmed by 4 bases and J by 4 bases, 13 bases remained unmatched.

Notes on the study in general: The study examined only peripheral blood, not thyroid tissue.

These data also featured in a second study, about T cells in Graves' hyperthyroidism and ophthalmopathy. From that report: Diagnosing involved the use of clinical symptoms, serum thyroxine and TRAb, thyroid ultrasound and orbital computed tomography. RT-PCR in the first round (using the HTBI primer set) targeted the TCR CDR3.

This clonotype originated in a woman aged 45-65 years with Graves disease. This sample comprised peripheral blood mononuclear cells (PBMCs), obtained at new diagnosis, from a patient treated with antithyroid drugs. The rearrangement joins TRBV12-3 or TRBV12-4 to TRBJ2-1; 7 positions agree with TRBD1. Here the CDR3 reads CASSSDQGGLIYNEQFF. The CDR3, as DNA: TGTGCCAGCAGTTCCGACCAAGGGGGCCTCATTTACAATGAGCAGTTCTTC.